A selection of T cell receptor beta chains follows, all from one sample in a study of T cells in Graves' hyperthyroidism and ophthalmopathy. MiXCR, applied by TCRdb to the multiplex PCR reads, yields one record per CDR3 protein. The sample has hundreds of thousands of distinct CDR3 sequences, approximately 19% seen once. Source material: blood. These receptor sequences come from a woman aged 45-65 years with Graves' hyperthyroidism that later progressed to Graves' ophthalmopathy. Both conserved end residues are part of each CDR3. Each record gives: clone size, V gene, J gene, D gene, CDR3 DNA, CDR3 protein. The D gene is left open where the match is weak. A clone size is listed for some rows: how often the clone was seen (once, few, many), or a class if it is expanded.

clone size: NA
V gene: TRBV3-1
J gene: TRBJ2-5
D gene: TRBD1
CDR3 DNA: TGTGCCAGCAGCCTGGACAGGGGGGTCGCGATTGACCAGTACTTC
CDR3 protein: CASSLDRGVAIDQYF

clone size: few
V gene: TRBV2
J gene: TRBJ2-3
D gene: TRBD2
CDR3 DNA: TGTGCCAGCAGTGAATTGCTAGCGGGGGGGCAGGATACGCAGTATTTT
CDR3 protein: CASSELLAGGQDTQYF

clone size: few
V gene: TRBV7-6
J gene: TRBJ2-2
D gene: TRBD2
CDR3 DNA: TGTGCCAGCAGCGCTAGCGGGGGAACTAACACCGGGGAGCTGTTTTTT
CDR3 protein: CASSASGGTNTGELFF

clone size: NA
V gene: TRBV6-1
J gene: TRBJ2-7
D gene: NA
CDR3 DNA: TGTGCCAGCAGAGACACCCCCTACGAGCAGTACTTC
CDR3 protein: CASRDTPYEQYF

clone size: few
V gene: TRBV4-1
J gene: TRBJ1-1
D gene: NA
CDR3 DNA: TGCGCCAGCAGCCTGGGCAAGCCCGAGACGCACACTGAAGCTTTCTTT
CDR3 protein: CASSLGKPETHTEAFF

clone size: NA
V gene: TRBV7-9
J gene: TRBJ2-3
D gene: TRBD1
CDR3 DNA: TGTGCCAGCAGCTCCGGGACAGACTTCCCGGTCGCAGATACGCAGTATTTT
CDR3 protein: CASSSGTDFPVADTQYF

clone size: many
V gene: TRBV2
J gene: TRBJ2-4
D gene: NA
CDR3 DNA: TGTGCCAGCAGCGCCGGCCCGTGGGACCCGGAGGCGGGGAACATTCAGTACTTC
CDR3 protein: CASSAGPWDPEAGNIQYF

clone size: many
V gene: TRBV12-3/TRBV12-4
J gene: TRBJ1-3
D gene: TRBD1
CDR3 DNA: TGTGCCAGCAACAGGGACAGGGGAGCAGTCGGGTCCTCTGGAAACACCATATATTTT
CDR3 protein: CASNRDRGAVGSSGNTIYF

clone size: few
V gene: TRBV7-2
J gene: TRBJ2-1
D gene: TRBD2
CDR3 DNA: TGTGCCAGCAGCTTAACGCGGGTAGCGGGCTCAGGTGAGCAGTTCTTC
CDR3 protein: CASSLTRVAGSGEQFF

clone size: many
V gene: TRBV6-5
J gene: TRBJ1-2
D gene: NA
CDR3 DNA: TGTGCCAGCAGTTACTCGCCCAGGGGCGTTAACTATGGCTACACCTTC
CDR3 protein: CASSYSPRGVNYGYTF

clone size: many
V gene: TRBV2
J gene: TRBJ1-1
D gene: NA
CDR3 DNA: TGTGCCAGTTCTTGGGGGGGCCAGAACACTGAAGCTTTCTTT
CDR3 protein: CASSWGGQNTEAFF

clone size: NA
V gene: TRBV5-1
J gene: TRBJ2-3
D gene: TRBD1
CDR3 DNA: TGCGCCAGCAGCTTGGCCGCGACAGGGCGGCCAGATACGCAGTATTTT
CDR3 protein: CASSLAATGRPDTQYF

clone size: few
V gene: TRBV12-3/TRBV12-4
J gene: TRBJ2-2
D gene: TRBD2
CDR3 DNA: TGTGCCACTTCCGCGCCGGAGCGGGGAGAGAACACCGGGGAGCTGTTTTTT
CDR3 protein: CATSAPERGENTGELFF

clone size: few
V gene: TRBV6-2/TRBV6-3
J gene: TRBJ1-5
D gene: TRBD1
CDR3 DNA: TGTGCCAGCCGAATGACAGGGAGCAATCAGCCCCAGCATTTT
CDR3 protein: CASRMTGSNQPQHF

clone size: many
V gene: TRBV2
J gene: TRBJ1-5
D gene: TRBD1
CDR3 DNA: TGTGCCAGCAGTGAAGGACAGGGGTGGTTTAACAATCAGCCCCAGCATTTT
CDR3 protein: CASSEGQGWFNNQPQHF

clone size: NA
V gene: TRBV5-1
J gene: TRBJ2-7
D gene: NA
CDR3 DNA: TGCGCCAGCAGCTTTATCGGGGAAGAGCAGTACTTC
CDR3 protein: CASSFIGEEQYF

clone size: many
V gene: TRBV19
J gene: TRBJ1-1
D gene: NA
CDR3 DNA: TGTGCCAGTAGTCCCGCTTGGGGCGGCCTTGGTATGGGAACTGAAGCTTTCTTT
CDR3 protein: CASSPAWGGLGMGTEAFF

clone size: many
V gene: TRBV15
J gene: TRBJ2-2
D gene: NA
CDR3 DNA: TGTGCCACCAGCGAGGGGAAGTTGACCGGGGAGCTGTTTTTT
CDR3 protein: CATSEGKLTGELFF

clone size: NA
V gene: TRBV3-1
J gene: TRBJ1-2
D gene: NA
CDR3 DNA: TGTGCCAGCAGCCCGCGGGAGAGAGGTGGTGGCTACACCTTC
CDR3 protein: CASSPRERGGGYTF

clone size: NA
V gene: TRBV20-1
J gene: TRBJ2-7
D gene: TRBD1
CDR3 DNA: TGCAGTGCTTGTGGACAGGCACGGGAGCAGTACTTC
CDR3 protein: CSACGQAREQYF

clone size: many
V gene: TRBV3-1
J gene: TRBJ2-2
D gene: NA
CDR3 DNA: TGTGCCAGCAGCCAAGGGGACCCCCACCCGGGGGAGCTGTTTTTT
CDR3 protein: CASSQGDPHPGELFF

clone size: NA
V gene: TRBV9
J gene: TRBJ2-2
D gene: NA
CDR3 DNA: TGTGCCAGCAGCGTAGAGGCATATCTACAGGGGAACACCGGGGAGCTGTTTTTT
CDR3 protein: CASSVEAYLQGNTGELFF

clone size: NA
V gene: TRBV27
J gene: TRBJ1-5
D gene: NA
CDR3 DNA: TGTGCCAGCAGTTTAGTAGTGGGGGATCGCAATCAGCCCCAGCATTTT
CDR3 protein: CASSLVVGDRNQPQHF

clone size: NA
V gene: TRBV12-3/TRBV12-4
J gene: TRBJ2-2
D gene: NA
CDR3 DNA: TGTGCCAGCAGCCTAACCCTGGGTCCCGGGGAGCTGTTTTTT
CDR3 protein: CASSLTLGPGELFF

clone size: many
V gene: TRBV30
J gene: TRBJ1-5
D gene: TRBD1
CDR3 DNA: TGTGCCTGGAGTCGACAGGGAGCGGGATCATTTCAGCCCCAGCATTTT
CDR3 protein: CAWSRQGAGSFQPQHF

clone size: many
V gene: TRBV5-6
J gene: TRBJ1-1
D gene: NA
CDR3 DNA: TGTGCCAGCAGCCCCGACACGAACACTGAAGCTTTCTTT
CDR3 protein: CASSPDTNTEAFF

clone size: few
V gene: TRBV19
J gene: TRBJ1-5
D gene: TRBD1
CDR3 DNA: TGTGCCAGTAGTATGGTCAGGGGGGACAATCAGCCCCAGCATTTT
CDR3 protein: CASSMVRGDNQPQHF

clone size: NA
V gene: TRBV6-1
J gene: TRBJ2-1
D gene: NA
CDR3 DNA: TGTGCCAGCAGCCCTTCCCTACGATTGGAGGGGACTGAGGACAATGAGCAGTTCTTC
CDR3 protein: CASSPSLRLEGTEDNEQFF

clone size: few
V gene: TRBV29-1
J gene: TRBJ2-2
D gene: NA
CDR3 DNA: TGCAGCGTGGATCAGGGAACCGGGGAGCTGTTTTTT
CDR3 protein: CSVDQGTGELFF

clone size: few
V gene: TRBV11-2
J gene: TRBJ2-7
D gene: NA
CDR3 DNA: TGTGCCAGCGGCATGAGGGAGTACGAGCAGTACTTC
CDR3 protein: CASGMREYEQYF

clone size: NA
V gene: TRBV15
J gene: TRBJ2-5
D gene: TRBD1
CDR3 DNA: TGTGCCACCAGCAGGGCGGACAGGGCCCAAGAGACCCAGTACTTC
CDR3 protein: CATSRADRAQETQYF

clone size: many
V gene: TRBV2
J gene: TRBJ1-6
D gene: NA
CDR3 DNA: TGTGCCAGCAGTGAAGTTCCAGGGAACTATAATTCACCCCTCCACTTT
CDR3 protein: CASSEVPGNYNSPLHF

clone size: few
V gene: TRBV5-1
J gene: TRBJ1-6
D gene: TRBD1
CDR3 DNA: TGCGCCAGCAGTCAGCTCGGACAGGGCTTGAATTCACCCCTCCACTTT
CDR3 protein: CASSQLGQGLNSPLHF

clone size: few
V gene: TRBV12-5
J gene: TRBJ1-5
D gene: NA
CDR3 DNA: TGTGCTAGTGGTTTGGGAGCCCAGCCCCAGCATTTT
CDR3 protein: CASGLGAQPQHF

clone size: many
V gene: TRBV7-8
J gene: TRBJ1-5
D gene: TRBD1
CDR3 DNA: TGTGCCAGCAGCTTCCCCTCCGGGACAGGACGCAATCAGCCCCAGCATTTT
CDR3 protein: CASSFPSGTGRNQPQHF

clone size: many
V gene: TRBV6-1
J gene: TRBJ2-5
D gene: NA
CDR3 DNA: TGTGCCAGCAGTGACTACCTTAGGCGGAGGGGACAAGAGACCCAGTACTTC
CDR3 protein: CASSDYLRRRGQETQYF

clone size: few
V gene: TRBV27
J gene: TRBJ1-1
D gene: NA
CDR3 DNA: TGTGCCAGCAGCCCTCACGTTACCACTGAAGCTTTCTTT
CDR3 protein: CASSPHVTTEAFF

clone size: NA
V gene: TRBV28
J gene: TRBJ2-5
D gene: NA
CDR3 DNA: TGTGCCAGCGGACCTGCCCCGGAGACCCAGTACTTC
CDR3 protein: CASGPAPETQYF

clone size: NA
V gene: TRBV5-1
J gene: TRBJ2-7
D gene: NA
CDR3 DNA: TGCGCCAGCAGCTTCACGGGTCCATCCTACGAGCAGTACTTC
CDR3 protein: CASSFTGPSYEQYF

clone size: many
V gene: TRBV18
J gene: TRBJ1-2
D gene: NA
CDR3 DNA: TGTGCCAGCTCACCTCCGGGGGGGCCGGATGGCTACACCTTC
CDR3 protein: CASSPPGGPDGYTF

clone size: many
V gene: TRBV3-1
J gene: TRBJ1-1
D gene: NA
CDR3 DNA: TGTGCCAGCAGCCAAGGGCAGACGAACACTGAAGCTTTCTTT
CDR3 protein: CASSQGQTNTEAFF

clone size: NA
V gene: TRBV19
J gene: TRBJ2-2
D gene: NA
CDR3 DNA: TGTGCCAGTATCCCCGGCAGGGCCCGCACCGGGGAGCTGTTTTTT
CDR3 protein: CASIPGRARTGELFF